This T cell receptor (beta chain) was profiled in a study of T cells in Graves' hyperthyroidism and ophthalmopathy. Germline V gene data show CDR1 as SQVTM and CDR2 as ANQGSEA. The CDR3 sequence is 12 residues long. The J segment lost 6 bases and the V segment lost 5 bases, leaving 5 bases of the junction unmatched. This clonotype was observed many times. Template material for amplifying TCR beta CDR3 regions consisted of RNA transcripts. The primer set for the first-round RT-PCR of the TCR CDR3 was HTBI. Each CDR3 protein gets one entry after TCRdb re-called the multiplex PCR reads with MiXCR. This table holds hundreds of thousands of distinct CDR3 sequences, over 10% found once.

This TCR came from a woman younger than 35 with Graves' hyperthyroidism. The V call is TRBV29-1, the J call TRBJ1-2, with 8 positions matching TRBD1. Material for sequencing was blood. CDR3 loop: CSVHGQGHGYTF. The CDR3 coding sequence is TGCAGCGTTCACGGACAGGGCCATGGCTACACCTTC.